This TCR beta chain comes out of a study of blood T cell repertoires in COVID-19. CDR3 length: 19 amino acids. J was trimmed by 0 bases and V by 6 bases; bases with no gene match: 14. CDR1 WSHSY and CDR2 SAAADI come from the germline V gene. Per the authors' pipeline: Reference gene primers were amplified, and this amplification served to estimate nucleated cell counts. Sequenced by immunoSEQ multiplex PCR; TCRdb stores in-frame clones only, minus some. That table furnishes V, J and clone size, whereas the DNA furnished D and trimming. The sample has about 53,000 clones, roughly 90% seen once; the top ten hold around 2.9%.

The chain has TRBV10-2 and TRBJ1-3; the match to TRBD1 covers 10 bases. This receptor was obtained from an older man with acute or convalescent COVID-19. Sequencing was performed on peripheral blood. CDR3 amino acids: CASRRAGTGDPSSGNTIYF. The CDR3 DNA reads TGCGCCAGCAGGAGAGCCGGGACAGGGGACCCCAGCTCTGGAAACACCATATATTTT.